This TCR beta chain was recovered during a study of T cell changes during pregnancy in multiple sclerosis. CDR1 is MDHEN, CDR2 SYDVKM, per germline. V lost 7 bases and J lost 5, with 17 bases in between. This CDR3 contains 14 residues. This clone turned up a few times. Profiled with immunoSEQ multiplex PCR; TCRdb holds only in-frame clones, not every one. The sample shows 20,000 to 25,000 clones, approximately 86% of them seen only once. Sequenced material: CD8+ T cells from peripheral blood mononuclear cells, taken in the first trimester of pregnancy. This clonotype was sampled from a female donor in good health, enrolled as a control in a pregnancy study. The chain combines TRBV28 with TRBJ1-2; D remains ambiguous. The CDR3: CASKELGGIYGYTF. In nucleotides, the CDR3 is TGTGCCAGCAAGGAATTAGGAGGGATTTATGGCTACACCTTC.